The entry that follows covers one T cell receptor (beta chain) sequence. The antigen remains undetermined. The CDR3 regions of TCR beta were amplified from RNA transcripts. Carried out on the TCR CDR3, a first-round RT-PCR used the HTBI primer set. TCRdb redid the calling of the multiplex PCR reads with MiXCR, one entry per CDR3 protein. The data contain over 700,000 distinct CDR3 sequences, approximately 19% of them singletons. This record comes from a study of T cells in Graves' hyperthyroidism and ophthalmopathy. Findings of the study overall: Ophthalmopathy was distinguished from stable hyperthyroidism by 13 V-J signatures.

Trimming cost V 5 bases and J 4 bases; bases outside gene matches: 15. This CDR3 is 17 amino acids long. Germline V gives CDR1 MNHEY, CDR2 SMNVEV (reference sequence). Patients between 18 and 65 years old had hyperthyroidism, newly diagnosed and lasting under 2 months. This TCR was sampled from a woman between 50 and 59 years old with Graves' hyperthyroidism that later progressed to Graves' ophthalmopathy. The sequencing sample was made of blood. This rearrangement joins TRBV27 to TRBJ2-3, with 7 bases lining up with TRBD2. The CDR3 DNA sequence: TGTGCCAGCAGTCGTACGGGAGGTTGGGGGGTCCCAGATACGCAGTATTTT. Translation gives CASSRTGGWGVPDTQYF.